These T cell receptor beta chains were read from a single sample in a study of CD8 T cells in ankylosing spondylitis. TCRdb reprocessed the 5' RACE reads via MiXCR and lists one record per CDR3 protein. Among just over 350,000 distinct CDR3 sequences listed, 20% to 25% were seen once. The sequenced sample was blood, either unsorted or a sorted T cell fraction (not recorded which). The receptors shown here come from a male donor with ankylosing spondylitis or in good health (not recorded which). CDR3s include the opening cysteine and the closing phenylalanine or tryptophan. The order of the fields is V gene, J gene, D gene, clone size, CDR3 DNA, CDR3 protein. D genes are given only for firm matches. The size of a clone is reported for some rows only, either as once, few or many, or as a class for expanded clones.

V gene: TRBV7-3; J gene: TRBJ2-1; D gene: NA; clone size: NA; CDR3 DNA: TGTGCCAGCAGCCAGGGGTCGGGGGGCTTCGCCAATGAGCAGTTCTTC; CDR3 protein: CASSQGSGGFANEQFF
V gene: TRBV5-6; J gene: TRBJ2-7; D gene: NA; clone size: NA; CDR3 DNA: TGTGCCAGCAGCTCAGACAGGTTAAGATACGAGCAGTACTTC; CDR3 protein: CASSSDRLRYEQYF
V gene: TRBV25-1; J gene: TRBJ2-7; D gene: NA; clone size: few; CDR3 DNA: TGTGCCAGCAGCATGGCCTACGAGCAGTACTTC; CDR3 protein: CASSMAYEQYF
V gene: TRBV4-1; J gene: TRBJ2-5; D gene: NA; clone size: NA; CDR3 DNA: TGCGCCAGCAGCCAAGCTCTAGGGCGGGAGACCCAGTACTTC; CDR3 protein: CASSQALGRETQYF
V gene: TRBV6-1; J gene: TRBJ1-6; D gene: NA; clone size: NA; CDR3 DNA: TGTGCCAGCAGTGGAACAGACGGGGGAAATTCACCCCTCCACTTT; CDR3 protein: CASSGTDGGNSPLHF
V gene: TRBV12-3/TRBV12-4; J gene: TRBJ2-7; D gene: NA; clone size: NA; CDR3 DNA: TGTGCCAGCAGTGTCTACGGGCCCTCCTACGAGCAGTACTTC; CDR3 protein: CASSVYGPSYEQYF
V gene: TRBV5-1; J gene: TRBJ2-1; D gene: NA; clone size: NA; CDR3 DNA: TGCGCCAGCAGCCCTGAGTGGGGTTCCTACAGTGAGCAGTTCTTC; CDR3 protein: CASSPEWGSYSEQFF
V gene: TRBV6-1; J gene: TRBJ1-5; D gene: NA; clone size: NA; CDR3 DNA: TGTGCCAGCTCGTCAACCCCTGGCAATCAGCCCCAGCATTTT; CDR3 protein: CASSSTPGNQPQHF
V gene: TRBV12-3/TRBV12-4; J gene: TRBJ2-5; D gene: TRBD2; clone size: few; CDR3 DNA: TGTGCCAGCAGAGATAGCGGGGGGGCTGGAGAGACCCAGTACTTC; CDR3 protein: CASRDSGGAGETQYF
V gene: TRBV6-1; J gene: TRBJ2-1; D gene: TRBD2; clone size: few; CDR3 DNA: TGTGCCAGCACACTAGCGGGGAGGCCCTACAATGAGCAGTTCTTC; CDR3 protein: CASTLAGRPYNEQFF
V gene: TRBV24-1; J gene: TRBJ1-5; D gene: NA; clone size: NA; CDR3 DNA: TGTGCCACCAGTGACACAGGGAGTAGCAATCAGCCCCAGCATTTT; CDR3 protein: CATSDTGSSNQPQHF
V gene: TRBV4-1; J gene: TRBJ1-1; D gene: NA; clone size: NA; CDR3 DNA: TGCGCCAGCAGCCAAGACCAGGGTTTTGAGAACACTGAAGCTTTCTTT; CDR3 protein: CASSQDQGFENTEAFF
V gene: TRBV7-3; J gene: TRBJ2-3; D gene: TRBD1; clone size: NA; CDR3 DNA: TGTGCCAGCAGCTCCCCGGGACAGGGGTTGGTCACAGATACGCAGTATTTT; CDR3 protein: CASSSPGQGLVTDTQYF
V gene: TRBV5-5; J gene: TRBJ2-7; D gene: NA; clone size: few; CDR3 DNA: TGTGCCAGCAGCCGGCCCAGGGTGAGCTCGTGGGAGCAGTACTTC; CDR3 protein: CASSRPRVSSWEQYF
V gene: TRBV27; J gene: TRBJ2-1; D gene: TRBD1; clone size: few; CDR3 DNA: TGTGCCAGCAGTTTACAGGGGGCGCCGGGGAATGAGCAGTTCTTC; CDR3 protein: CASSLQGAPGNEQFF
V gene: TRBV3-1; J gene: TRBJ2-7; D gene: NA; clone size: NA; CDR3 DNA: TGTGCCAGCCGCGAACAGGGTATCTACGAGCAGTACTTC; CDR3 protein: CASREQGIYEQYF
V gene: TRBV12-3/TRBV12-4; J gene: TRBJ2-1; D gene: TRBD2; clone size: few; CDR3 DNA: TGTGCCAGCACCCAGTGGGAGGGTGCGAGGAACAATGAGCAGTTCTTC; CDR3 protein: CASTQWEGARNNEQFF
V gene: TRBV18; J gene: TRBJ2-3; D gene: NA; clone size: few; CDR3 DNA: TGTGCCAGCTCACTTAGGACCGATGGGGGCACAGATACGCAGTATTTT; CDR3 protein: CASSLRTDGGTDTQYF
V gene: TRBV7-9; J gene: TRBJ2-1; D gene: NA; clone size: few; CDR3 DNA: TGTGCCAGCAGCTCTAGGGACTACAATGAGCAGTTCTTC; CDR3 protein: CASSSRDYNEQFF
V gene: TRBV7-9; J gene: TRBJ2-1; D gene: TRBD2; clone size: NA; CDR3 DNA: TGTGCCAGCAGCCTAGGACTAGCAATGTTCGATGAGCAGTTCTTC; CDR3 protein: CASSLGLAMFDEQFF
V gene: TRBV6-1; J gene: TRBJ2-7; D gene: NA; clone size: NA; CDR3 DNA: TGTGCCAGCAGTGAGCTCAGGGGTAACTACGAGCAGTACTTC; CDR3 protein: CASSELRGNYEQYF
V gene: TRBV29-1; J gene: TRBJ2-2; D gene: NA; clone size: few; CDR3 DNA: TGCAGCGTTGAACCCTGGGACACCGGGGAGCTGTTTTTT; CDR3 protein: CSVEPWDTGELFF
V gene: TRBV6-1; J gene: TRBJ2-3; D gene: TRBD1; clone size: few; CDR3 DNA: TGTGCCAGCGGAGGACAGGGAACAGATACGCAGTATTTT; CDR3 protein: CASGGQGTDTQYF
V gene: TRBV7-9; J gene: TRBJ2-1; D gene: NA; clone size: NA; CDR3 DNA: TGTGCCAGCAGCCCCCCTTACTCCAATGAGCAGTTCTTC; CDR3 protein: CASSPPYSNEQFF
V gene: TRBV29-1; J gene: TRBJ1-4; D gene: NA; clone size: few; CDR3 DNA: TGCAGCGTTGTTTTGGCTGAAGATGAAAAACTGTTTTTT; CDR3 protein: CSVVLAEDEKLFF
V gene: TRBV19; J gene: TRBJ2-2; D gene: NA; clone size: NA; CDR3 DNA: TGTGCCAGTAGTATCCTCCAGGCCGCCGGGGAGCTGTTTTTT; CDR3 protein: CASSILQAAGELFF
V gene: TRBV7-9; J gene: TRBJ2-3; D gene: TRBD1; clone size: NA; CDR3 DNA: TGTGCCAGCAGCCACCCACGGACAGGGCCCAGCACAGATACGCAGTATTTT; CDR3 protein: CASSHPRTGPSTDTQYF
V gene: TRBV29-1; J gene: TRBJ2-7; D gene: TRBD1; clone size: few; CDR3 DNA: TGCAGCGTTGGCAGAGAGGGGACAGCTGAGATCTACGAGCAGTACTTC; CDR3 protein: CSVGREGTAEIYEQYF
V gene: TRBV4-1; J gene: TRBJ2-5; D gene: NA; clone size: NA; CDR3 DNA: TGCGCCAGCAGCCAAGAAGGGAGGTTTCAAGAGACCCAGTACTTC; CDR3 protein: CASSQEGRFQETQYF
V gene: TRBV4-1; J gene: TRBJ2-6; D gene: NA; clone size: NA; CDR3 DNA: TGCGCCAGCAGCCAAAACCGACAGAGCTCTGGGGCCAACGTCCTGACTTTC; CDR3 protein: CASSQNRQSSGANVLTF
V gene: TRBV5-6; J gene: TRBJ2-7; D gene: NA; clone size: NA; CDR3 DNA: TGTGCCAGCAGCTTTGGGGGGCTAAGATACGAGCAGTACTTC; CDR3 protein: CASSFGGLRYEQYF
V gene: TRBV7-9; J gene: TRBJ1-6; D gene: NA; clone size: NA; CDR3 DNA: TGTGCCAGCAGCCCGCAAGGTATGGGGTCTAGGCCCCTCCACTTT; CDR3 protein: CASSPQGMGSRPLHF
V gene: TRBV25-1; J gene: TRBJ2-3; D gene: NA; clone size: NA; CDR3 DNA: TGTGCCAGCAGTGATAACGGTAGCACAGATACGCAGTATTTT; CDR3 protein: CASSDNGSTDTQYF
V gene: TRBV2; J gene: TRBJ2-5; D gene: TRBD2; clone size: NA; CDR3 DNA: TGTGCCAGCAGTGAGTTGCGGGGGAGCCAGAAGACCCAGTACTTC; CDR3 protein: CASSELRGSQKTQYF
V gene: TRBV7-9; J gene: TRBJ1-2; D gene: NA; clone size: NA; CDR3 DNA: TGTGCCAGCAGCCCCCGGGTGGCCGAAGTTAACTATGGCTACACCTTC; CDR3 protein: CASSPRVAEVNYGYTF
V gene: TRBV6-5; J gene: TRBJ2-7; D gene: NA; clone size: many; CDR3 DNA: TGTGCCAGCAGTTACCAGTACGAGCAGTACTTC; CDR3 protein: CASSYQYEQYF
V gene: TRBV5-5; J gene: TRBJ2-3; D gene: TRBD1; clone size: NA; CDR3 DNA: TGTGCCAGCAGCCCGGACAGGGTAGATACGCAGTATTTT; CDR3 protein: CASSPDRVDTQYF
V gene: TRBV11-3; J gene: TRBJ2-5; D gene: NA; clone size: few; CDR3 DNA: TGTGCCAGCAGCCCGACGACAGGCGGCCAAGAGACCCAGTACTTC; CDR3 protein: CASSPTTGGQETQYF
V gene: TRBV29-1; J gene: TRBJ1-1; D gene: TRBD1; clone size: NA; CDR3 DNA: TGCAGCGTTTCTGGATCAGGGGGTACGACTGAAGCTTTCTTT; CDR3 protein: CSVSGSGGTTEAFF
V gene: TRBV5-6; J gene: TRBJ2-3; D gene: NA; clone size: NA; CDR3 DNA: TGTGCCAGCAGCTTGGGTCGGGGGGCAACAGATACGCAGTATTTT; CDR3 protein: CASSLGRGATDTQYF
V gene: TRBV12-3/TRBV12-4; J gene: TRBJ2-7; D gene: NA; clone size: NA; CDR3 DNA: TGTGCCAGCAAGGGAGCCGAGCAGTACTTC; CDR3 protein: CASKGAEQYF
V gene: TRBV4-1; J gene: TRBJ2-7; D gene: NA; clone size: NA; CDR3 DNA: TGCGCCAGCAGCCAACCAGTATGGGGGAACGAGCAGTACTTC; CDR3 protein: CASSQPVWGNEQYF
V gene: TRBV10-2; J gene: TRBJ2-3; D gene: NA; clone size: NA; CDR3 DNA: TGCGCCAGCAGTGCTGGGTCAGATACGCAGTATTTT; CDR3 protein: CASSAGSDTQYF
V gene: TRBV30; J gene: TRBJ2-3; D gene: NA; clone size: NA; CDR3 DNA: TGTGCCTGGAGCCAGACGGGATGGGGCACAGATACGCAGTATTTT; CDR3 protein: CAWSQTGWGTDTQYF
V gene: TRBV27; J gene: TRBJ2-3; D gene: TRBD2; clone size: many; CDR3 DNA: TGTGCCAGCAGTCCCCGGGGACTAGCGGGGGGTATGGATACGCAGTATTTT; CDR3 protein: CASSPRGLAGGMDTQYF
V gene: TRBV15; J gene: TRBJ2-1; D gene: TRBD1; clone size: NA; CDR3 DNA: TGTGCCACCAGCGGGACAGGGGCAACCTACAATGAGCAGTTCTTC; CDR3 protein: CATSGTGATYNEQFF
V gene: TRBV6-5; J gene: TRBJ2-2; D gene: NA; clone size: NA; CDR3 DNA: TGTGCCAGCAGTTACGAGGGGACGGACACCGGGGAGCTGTTTTTT; CDR3 protein: CASSYEGTDTGELFF
V gene: TRBV10-3; J gene: TRBJ2-2; D gene: TRBD2; clone size: NA; CDR3 DNA: TGTGCCATCAGTGCGTCGCGACTAGCGGGGAAAACCGGGGAGCTGTTTTTT; CDR3 protein: CAISASRLAGKTGELFF
V gene: TRBV12-3/TRBV12-4; J gene: TRBJ1-5; D gene: TRBD1; clone size: NA; CDR3 DNA: TGTGCCAGCAGAGCTACAGGGGAGGCGCATCAGCCCCAGCATTTT; CDR3 protein: CASRATGEAHQPQHF
V gene: TRBV6-1; J gene: TRBJ1-1; D gene: NA; clone size: NA; CDR3 DNA: TGTGCCAGCAGTGAAGAGGTAATACCCACTGAAGCTTTCTTT; CDR3 protein: CASSEEVIPTEAFF
V gene: TRBV4-1; J gene: TRBJ2-3; D gene: NA; clone size: few; CDR3 DNA: TGCGCCAGCAGCCTAACCCGGGACAATTCAGATACGCAGTATTTT; CDR3 protein: CASSLTRDNSDTQYF
V gene: TRBV28; J gene: TRBJ2-7; D gene: TRBD1; clone size: NA; CDR3 DNA: TGTGCCAGCAGTTCGACAGGGGTGGGGGGCGAGCAGTACTTC; CDR3 protein: CASSSTGVGGEQYF
V gene: TRBV10-2; J gene: TRBJ2-1; D gene: TRBD2; clone size: few; CDR3 DNA: TGCGCCAGCATGGTTAGCGGGGGTTACAATGAGCAGTTCTTC; CDR3 protein: CASMVSGGYNEQFF
V gene: TRBV27; J gene: TRBJ2-7; D gene: NA; clone size: few; CDR3 DNA: TGTGCCAGCAGTTACGAGTCCCTCGGAGAGCAGTACTTC; CDR3 protein: CASSYESLGEQYF
V gene: TRBV27; J gene: TRBJ1-2; D gene: TRBD1; clone size: few; CDR3 DNA: TGTGCCAGCAGTAAGACAGGGATCTCTGGCTACACCTTC; CDR3 protein: CASSKTGISGYTF